Below, one TCR beta chain is given with its context. Its specificity is not known. Data came from immunoSEQ multiplex PCR; TCRdb stores just in-frame clones and leaves some out. The sample has 55,000 to 65,000 clones, almost 95% seen once. Germline V lookup: CDR1 SGHDN, CDR2 FVKESK. Trimming removed 1 base from V and 9 bases from J, with 18 bases in between. The CDR3 is made up of 15 amino acids. This entry is derived from a study of graft-versus-host responses after intestinal transplantation. Study-level information: Recipients got multivisceral, liver-intestinal, or isolated intestinal transplants. Anti-thymocyte globulin induction preceded 2 to 4 years of tacrolimus and steroid maintenance in all recipients.

This receptor was identified in a human donor who was the organ donor for an intestinal transplant. The sequenced sample was unstimulated CD4+ T cells sorted from spleen or lymph node cells, obtained before transplant. This chain joins TRBV14 and TRBJ1-2, with D possibly being TRBD1 (6 bases). In DNA form, the CDR3 reads TGTGCCAGCAGCCAAGCGGTGGGGGGCTTGGGGCGCTACACCTTC. This encodes CASSQAVGGLGRYTF. Filled out from reference TRBV14 and TRBJ1-2, the complete variable domain reads EAGVTQFPSHSVIEKGQTVTLRCDPISGHDNLYWYRRVMGKEIKFLLHFVKESKQDESGMPNNRFLAERTGGTYSTLKVQPAELEDSGVYFCASSQAVGGLGRYTFGSGTRLTVV.